The clone carrying this T cell receptor beta chain showed up many times. Antigen: not known. The data were taken from a study of neurological immune-mediated disorders. This CDR3 has 15 residues. The V and J ends lost 3 bases and 2 bases respectively, with 11 bases between them. CDR1 is SGHTA, CDR2 FQGNSA, per germline. The study, taken as a whole, reports: One related-CDR3 cluster, found by phylogenetic grouping, held repertoires of 18 of 34 multiple sclerosis patients and is a possible signature. Because no CDR3 amino acid sequences were shared across subjects by expanded clones, private repertoires were suggested in all groups.

From 15-18 subjects, over 190 million TCR-beta sequences were obtained in each sequencing run. From the 5' RACE reads, TCRdb called clonotypes with MiXCR, one entry per CDR3 protein. Of about 89,000 distinct CDR3 sequences in the sample, approximately 2.8% were seen once. Unsorted libraries were derived from 2 million PBMCs stored at -80 C. The material sequenced was PBMCs. This clonotype was obtained from a woman younger than 45 with multiple sclerosis. The rearrangement links TRBV7-2 to TRBJ1-5; no definite D call. CDR3 DNA sequence: TGTGCCAGCAGCTTTCTGGGGAGAGGCAATCAGCCCCAGCATTTT. It codes for CASSFLGRGNQPQHF.